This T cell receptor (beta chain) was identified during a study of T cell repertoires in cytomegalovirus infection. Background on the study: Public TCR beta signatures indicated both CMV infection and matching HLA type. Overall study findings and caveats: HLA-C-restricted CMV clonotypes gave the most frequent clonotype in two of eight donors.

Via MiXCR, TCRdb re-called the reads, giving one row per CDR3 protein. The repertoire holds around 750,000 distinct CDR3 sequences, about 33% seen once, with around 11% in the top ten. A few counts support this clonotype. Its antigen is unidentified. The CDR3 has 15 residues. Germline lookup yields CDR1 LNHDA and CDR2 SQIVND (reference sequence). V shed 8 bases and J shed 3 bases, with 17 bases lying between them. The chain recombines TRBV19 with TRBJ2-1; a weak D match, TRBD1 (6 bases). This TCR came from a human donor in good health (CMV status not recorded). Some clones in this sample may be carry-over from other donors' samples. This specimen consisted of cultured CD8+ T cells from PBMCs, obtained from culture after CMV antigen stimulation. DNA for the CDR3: TGTGCCAGTCTGGGACGGGACACCTACTACAATGAGCAGTTCTTC. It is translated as CASLGRDTYYNEQFF.